This record looks at one TCR beta chain sequence and its context. Its specificity is not known. The data were taken from a study of T cell repertoires in cytomegalovirus infection. Study-level information: Recently identified HLA-C-restricted CMV epitopes and well-studied HLA-B-restricted CMV epitopes were used by the study. Public TCR beta signatures indicated both CMV infection and matching HLA type.

Each CDR3 protein is one row after TCRdb ran MiXCR on the reads. Here the sample spans around 99,000 distinct CDR3 sequences, about 30% being singletons. General study points: There were HLA-C-restricted CMV-specific TCR beta clonotypes dominating the ex vivo response. Cumulated frequencies of public TCR beta families served to identify carriers of CMV plus the relevant HLA.

The CDR3 loop spans 15 amino acids. The V end was cut by 3 bases, the J end by 4 bases, with 15 bases between. CDR1 is SGHAT and CDR2 is FQNNGV in the germline V gene. The rearrangement uses TRBV11-2 and TRBJ2-5; D might be TRBD1 (5 bases). Sequencing was performed on CD8+ T cells from cultured PBMCs, taken from culture after CMV antigen stimulation. The origin of this receptor is a human donor in good health (CMV status not recorded). Some clones in this sample may be carry-over from other donors' samples. Here the CDR3 reads CASSFARGLGETQYF. In DNA, the CDR3 is TGTGCCAGCAGCTTTGCTAGGGGTTTGGGAGAGACCCAGTACTTC.